The T cell receptor (beta chain) described here comes from a study of technical replicates of blood from several donors. The assay was immunoSEQ multiplex PCR, and TCRdb's table has in-frame clones only and misses some. The repertoire holds 66,000 or so clones, with approximately 97% as singletons. CDR1 and CDR2 (germline): SNHLY, FYNNEI. The CDR3 loop spans 15 amino acids. The junction had 13 bases not matched to a gene; V was cut back by 8 bases and J by 3 bases. This TCR was sampled from a human donor in good health. The chain links TRBV2 to TRBJ2-7; 7 nucleotides agree with TRBD1. Sequenced material: T cells isolated from PBMCs. CDR3 coding DNA: TGTGCCAGCCTCATAACCGGGACAGCGCGCTACGAGCAGTACTTC. Amino acids: CASLITGTARYEQYF.